This section outlines one TCR beta chain sequence together with its context. The antigen remains undetermined. Per the germline V gene, CDR1 is SGHRS and CDR2 is YFSETQ. The CDR3 is made up of 15 amino acids. The V and J ends lost 2 bases and 5 bases, in that order; junction bases with no gene match: 4. This record comes from a study of a mutant IDH1 vaccine in newly diagnosed glioma. Study overall: Standard pretreatment was either radiotherapy, temozolomide, or, for most, radiochemotherapy with temozolomide. Week 35 was safety follow-up visit V12; week 47 was end-of-study visit V13.

Time point reported: week 47, end of study. Doses comprised 300 ug of mutant IDH1 20-mer peptide each, plus topical imiquimod. The repertoire was sequenced with immunoSEQ multiplex PCR; TCRdb's copy has only in-frame clones and lacks some. Of 50,000 to 65,000 clones in the sample, almost 65% were seen once. Whole-study results and caveats: Vaccination elicited immune responses in around 92% of patients.

The sample was peripheral blood mononuclear cells (PBMCs), taken from a glioma patient whose treatment included an IDH1 peptide vaccine. The genes are TRBV5-1 and TRBJ2-1; 10 nucleotides line up with TRBD2. The receptor comes from a man aged 35 to 55 with glioma. Some clones in this sample may be carry-over from other donors' samples. The chain's CDR3 is CASSFLAGANNEQFF. The CDR3 coding sequence is TGCGCCAGCAGCTTCCTAGCGGGGGCCAACAATGAGCAGTTCTTC. Full variable domain (outside the CDR3, taken from reference TRBV5-1 and TRBJ2-1): KAGVTQTPRYLIKTRGQQVTLSCSPISGHRSVSWYQQTPGQGLQFLFEYFSETQRNKGNFPGRFSGRQFSNSRSEMNVSTLELGDSALYLCASSFLAGANNEQFFGPGTRLTVL.